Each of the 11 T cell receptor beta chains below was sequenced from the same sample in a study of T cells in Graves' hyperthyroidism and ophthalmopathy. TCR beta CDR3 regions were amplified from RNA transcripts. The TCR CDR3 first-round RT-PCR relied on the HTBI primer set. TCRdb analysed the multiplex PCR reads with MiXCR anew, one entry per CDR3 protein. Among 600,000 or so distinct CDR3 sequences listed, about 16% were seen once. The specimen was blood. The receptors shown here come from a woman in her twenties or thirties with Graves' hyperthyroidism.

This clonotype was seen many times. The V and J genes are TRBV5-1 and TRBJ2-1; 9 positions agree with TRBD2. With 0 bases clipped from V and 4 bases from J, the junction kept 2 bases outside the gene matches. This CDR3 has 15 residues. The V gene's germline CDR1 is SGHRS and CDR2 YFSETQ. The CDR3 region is CASSLGTSEYNEQFF. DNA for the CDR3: TGCGCCAGCAGCTTGGGGACTAGCGAATACAATGAGCAGTTCTTC.

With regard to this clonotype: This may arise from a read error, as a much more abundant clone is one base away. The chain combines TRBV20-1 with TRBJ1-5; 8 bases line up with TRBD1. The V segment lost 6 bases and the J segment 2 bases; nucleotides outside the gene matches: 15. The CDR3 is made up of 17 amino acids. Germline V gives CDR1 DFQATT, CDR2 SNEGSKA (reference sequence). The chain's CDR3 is CSAGSSAGGAGNQPQHF. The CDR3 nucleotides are TGCAGTGCGGGGAGCAGTGCAGGGGGCGCCGGCAATCAGCCCCAGCATTTT.

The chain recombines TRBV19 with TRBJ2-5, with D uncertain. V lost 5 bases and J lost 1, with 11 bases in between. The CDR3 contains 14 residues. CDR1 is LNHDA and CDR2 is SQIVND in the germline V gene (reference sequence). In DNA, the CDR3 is TGTGCCAGTAGTGTGGCAGTGACCCAAGAGACCCAGTACTTC. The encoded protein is CASSVAVTQETQYF.

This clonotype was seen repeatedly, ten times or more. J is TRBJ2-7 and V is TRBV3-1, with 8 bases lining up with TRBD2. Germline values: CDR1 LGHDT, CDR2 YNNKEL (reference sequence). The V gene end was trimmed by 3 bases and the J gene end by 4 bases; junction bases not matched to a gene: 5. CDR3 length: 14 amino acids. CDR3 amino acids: CASSHPGLVYEQYF. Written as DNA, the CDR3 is TGTGCCAGCAGCCACCCGGGACTAGTATACGAGCAGTACTTC.

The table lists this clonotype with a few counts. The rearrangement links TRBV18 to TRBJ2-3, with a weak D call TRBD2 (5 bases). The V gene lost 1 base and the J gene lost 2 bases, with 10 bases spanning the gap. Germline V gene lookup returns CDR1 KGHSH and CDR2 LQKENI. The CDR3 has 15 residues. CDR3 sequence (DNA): TGTGCCAGCTCACCACTTCAAGCGGACACAGATACGCAGTATTTT. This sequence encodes CASSPLQADTDTQYF.

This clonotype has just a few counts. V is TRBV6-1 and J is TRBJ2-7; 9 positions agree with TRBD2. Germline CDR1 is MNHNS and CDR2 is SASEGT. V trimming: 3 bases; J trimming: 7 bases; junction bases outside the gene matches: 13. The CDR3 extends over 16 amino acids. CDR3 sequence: CASSDSVEREAMEQYF. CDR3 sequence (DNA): TGTGCCAGCAGTGACTCGGTTGAGCGGGAGGCTATGGAGCAGTACTTC.

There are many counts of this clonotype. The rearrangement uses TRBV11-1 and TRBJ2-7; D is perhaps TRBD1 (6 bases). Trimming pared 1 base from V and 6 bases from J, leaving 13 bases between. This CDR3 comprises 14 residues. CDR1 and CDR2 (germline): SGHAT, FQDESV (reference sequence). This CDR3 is CASSLDRAQSEQYF. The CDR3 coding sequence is TGTGCCAGCAGCTTAGACAGGGCCCAAAGCGAGCAGTACTTC.

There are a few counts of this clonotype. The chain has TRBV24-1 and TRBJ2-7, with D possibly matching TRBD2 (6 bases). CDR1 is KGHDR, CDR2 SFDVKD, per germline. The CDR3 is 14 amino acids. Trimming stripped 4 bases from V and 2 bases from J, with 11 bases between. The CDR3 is CATSDGGIPYEQYF. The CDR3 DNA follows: TGTGCCACCAGTGACGGAGGGATCCCCTACGAGCAGTACTTC.

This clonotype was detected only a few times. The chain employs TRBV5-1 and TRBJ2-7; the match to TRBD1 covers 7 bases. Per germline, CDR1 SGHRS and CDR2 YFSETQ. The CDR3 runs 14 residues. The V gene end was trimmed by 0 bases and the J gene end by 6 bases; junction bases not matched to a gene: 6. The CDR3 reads CASSLVRGPSEQYF. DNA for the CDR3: TGCGCCAGCAGCTTGGTTAGGGGGCCGTCCGAGCAGTACTTC.

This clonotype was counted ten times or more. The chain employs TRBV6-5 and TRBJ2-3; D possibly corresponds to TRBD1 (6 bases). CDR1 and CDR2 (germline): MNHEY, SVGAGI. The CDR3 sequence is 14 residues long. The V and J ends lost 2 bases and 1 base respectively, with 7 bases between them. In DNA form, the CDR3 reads TGTGCCAGCAGTTACGGACAGCGCACAGATACGCAGTATTTT. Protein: CASSYGQRTDTQYF.

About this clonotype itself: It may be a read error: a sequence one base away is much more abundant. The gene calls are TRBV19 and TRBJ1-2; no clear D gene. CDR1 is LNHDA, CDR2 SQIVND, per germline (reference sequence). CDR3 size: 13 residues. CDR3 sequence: CVSSITGNYGYTF. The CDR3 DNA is TGTGTCAGTAGTATTACCGGGAACTATGGCTACACCTTC.